This T cell receptor (beta chain) was observed in a study of blood T cells in healthy people across ages. With a J-beta primer mix and a sample-barcoded 5' primer, a second PCR ran about 7 to 11 cycles. TCRdb reanalysed the 5' RACE reads using MiXCR and keeps one entry per CDR3 protein. The sample shows hundreds of thousands of distinct CDR3 sequences, around a fifth of them seen only once. CDR3 size: 15 residues. Trimming took off 4 bases at V and 2 bases at J, with 14 bases between the two ends. Germline CDR1 and CDR2: SQVTM and ANQGSEA. This receptor was obtained from a man aged 65-85 years in good health. The material sequenced was blood. V and J are TRBV29-1 and TRBJ1-4; TRBD1 is a possible D gene (6 bases). CDR3 region: CSVGGQSTTNEKLFF. CDR3 nucleotide sequence: TGCAGCGTTGGAGGACAGTCGACGACTAATGAAAAACTGTTTTTT. Complete variable domain (other parts from reference TRBV29-1 and TRBJ1-4): SAVISQKPSRDICQRGTSLTIQCQVDSQVTMMFWYRQQPGQSLTLIATANQGSEATYESGFVIDKFPISRPNLTFSTLTVSNMSPEDSSIYLCSVGGQSTTNEKLFFGSGTQLSVL.